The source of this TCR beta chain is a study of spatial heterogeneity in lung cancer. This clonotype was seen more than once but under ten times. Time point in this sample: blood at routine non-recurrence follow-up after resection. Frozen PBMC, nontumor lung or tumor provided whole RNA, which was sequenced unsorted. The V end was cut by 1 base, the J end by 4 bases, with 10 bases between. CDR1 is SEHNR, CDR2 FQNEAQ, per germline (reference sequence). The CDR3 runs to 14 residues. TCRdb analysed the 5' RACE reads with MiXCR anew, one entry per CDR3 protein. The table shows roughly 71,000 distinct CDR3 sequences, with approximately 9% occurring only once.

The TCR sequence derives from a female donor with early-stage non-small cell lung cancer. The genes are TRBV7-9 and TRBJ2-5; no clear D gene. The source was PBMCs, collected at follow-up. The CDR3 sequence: CASSLVSRRETQYF. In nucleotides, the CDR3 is TGTGCCAGCAGCTTAGTTTCCCGACGAGAGACCCAGTACTTC.